Below, 23 T cell receptor beta chains from the same sample are listed, as sequenced in a study of T cell repertoires in cytomegalovirus infection. TCRdb ran MiXCR on the reads and lists one entry per CDR3 protein. Of some 230,000 distinct CDR3 sequences in the sample, approximately 22% were seen once. Specimen: CD8+ T cells from PBMCs. The receptors derive from a human donor in good health (CMV status not recorded). Some clones in this sample may be carry-over from other donors' samples.

On this clonotype: This may be a read error, as it is one base from a much larger clone. The rearrangement joins TRBV28 to TRBJ2-2; D is perhaps TRBD1 (6 bases). The length of the CDR3 is 12 residues. Germline V gene data show CDR1 as MDHEN and CDR2 as SYDVKM. Written as DNA, the CDR3 is TGTGTCAGTTCAAGGGGGACCGGGGAGCTGTTTTTT. It codes for CVSSRGTGELFF.

The table lists this clonotype with a few counts. CDR3 in DNA: TGTGCCAGTAGTATTGGTGGTCAGCCCCAGCATTTT. Its translation: CASSIGGQPQHF. This sequence joins TRBV19 and TRBJ1-5; D gene unclear. The V gene's germline CDR1 is LNHDA and CDR2 SQIVND (reference sequence). V lost 3 bases, J lost 6 bases, and 6 bases lay in between. This CDR3 contains 12 residues.

The rearrangement uses TRBV28 and TRBJ2-1; possibly TRBD1 for D (5 bases). This CDR3 is built from 13 residues. Germline lookup yields CDR1 MDHEN and CDR2 SYDVKM. The germline V and J ends were trimmed by 6 bases and 5 bases, with 11 bases remaining between them. The CDR3 loop is CASRSDSHNEQFF. CDR3 coding DNA: TGTGCCAGCAGATCTGACAGCCACAATGAGCAGTTCTTC.

This rearrangement joins TRBV29-1 to TRBJ2-3; D perhaps matches TRBD2 (5 bases). The germline V gene has CDR1 SQVTM and CDR2 ANQGSEA. CDR3 length: 12 residues. V was cut by 5 bases and J by 0 bases, with 6 bases left in between. The chain's CDR3 is CSVRTSTDTQYF. Here the CDR3 DNA reads TGCAGCGTTCGGACTAGCACAGATACGCAGTATTTT.

This chain uses TRBV28 with TRBJ2-3, with D maybe TRBD2 (6 bases). Trimming removed 5 bases from V and 0 bases from J, with 9 bases in between. The CDR3 runs to 14 residues. Germline V gives CDR1 MDHEN, CDR2 SYDVKM. CDR3 bases: TGTGCCAGCAGTAGGGACTCTAGCACAGATACGCAGTATTTT. Protein sequence: CASSRDSSTDTQYF. Together with reference TRBV28 and TRBJ2-3, the CDR3 gives the full variable domain: DVKVTQSSRYLVKRTGEKVFLECVQDMDHENMFWYRQDPGLGLRLIYFSYDVKMKEKGDIPEGYSVSREKKERFSLILESASTNQTSMYLCASSRDSSTDTQYFGPGTRLTVL.

This clonotype has at least ten counts. The rearrangement links TRBV28 to TRBJ1-1, with D possibly being TRBD1 (6 bases). CDR1 MDHEN and CDR2 SYDVKM come from the germline V gene. V lost 6 bases and J lost 0, with 11 bases in between. This CDR3 is built from 14 residues. The DNA for the CDR3 is TGTGCCAGCAGCATACAGGGCATGAACACTGAAGCTTTCTTT. This sequence encodes CASSIQGMNTEAFF.

The table lists this clonotype with a few counts. The V call is TRBV20-1, the J call TRBJ2-5, with TRBD2 as a possible D gene (5 bases). Trimming stripped 5 bases from V and 1 base from J, with 11 bases between. CDR3 length: 13 residues. Germline V CDR1 and CDR2: DFQATT, SNEGSKA (reference sequence). The CDR3 nucleotides are TGCAGTGCTTGGACTGGCTCCCAAGAGACCCAGTACTTC. Translating gives CSAWTGSQETQYF.

This clonotype was detected a few times. The chain uses TRBV7-9 and TRBJ1-2; tentative D call: TRBD1 (5 bases). V lost 4 bases, J lost 8 bases, and 14 bases lay in between. Germline lookup yields CDR1 SEHNR and CDR2 FQNEAQ (reference sequence). This CDR3 is built from 13 residues. CDR3 in amino acids: CASSSGALEGYTF. CDR3 sequence (DNA): TGTGCCAGCAGCTCCGGGGCTTTGGAAGGCTACACCTTC.

The genes are TRBV20-1 and TRBJ2-1, with TRBD2 identical over 16 bases. The J segment lost 8 bases and the V segment lost 6 bases, leaving 13 bases of the junction unmatched. Looked up from germline, CDR1 is DFQATT and CDR2 is SNEGSKA (reference sequence). This CDR3 is 17 amino acids long. The CDR3 protein is CSATGLAGGQSVDEQFF. Written as DNA, the CDR3 is TGCAGTGCCACGGGACTAGCGGGGGGGCAATCTGTGGATGAGCAGTTCTTC.

V is TRBV27 and J is TRBJ1-2; 7 bases match TRBD1. This CDR3 contains 15 residues. CDR1 is MNHEY and CDR2 is SMNVEV in the germline V gene (reference sequence). J gave up 2 bases and V 5 bases, and 8 bases lay outside the gene matches. In DNA form, the CDR3 reads TGTGCCAGCAGTCCGCTTCAGACAGGGAACTATGGCTACACCTTC. Residues: CASSPLQTGNYGYTF.

This clonotype was found many times. V usage is TRBV7-2 and J usage is TRBJ1-2, with D possibly matching TRBD1 (5 bases). With 3 bases removed from V and 1 base from J, the gap between germline ends came to 12 bases. CDR1 SGHTA and CDR2 FQGNSA come from the germline V gene. This CDR3 comprises 15 residues. The CDR3 nucleotides are TGTGCCAGCAGCTTGGGGGTTCAGAGTAACTATGGCTACACCTTC. Protein sequence: CASSLGVQSNYGYTF. Looking up the rest from reference TRBV7-2 and TRBJ1-2 gives the full variable domain: GAGVSQSPSNKVTEKGKDVELRCDPISGHTALYWYRQSLGQGLEFLIYFQGNSAPDKSGLPSDRFSAERTGGSVSTLTIQRTQQEDSAVYLCASSLGVQSNYGYTFGSGTRLTVV.

This clonotype has only a few counts. V usage is TRBV29-1 and J usage is TRBJ2-7; 9 bases agree with TRBD1. J was trimmed by 4 bases and V by 7 bases; bases with no gene match: 8. The length of the CDR3 is 13 residues. Germline CDR1 is SQVTM and CDR2 is ANQGSEA. Written as DNA, the CDR3 is TGCAGCGGTATTCCGGGACAGGGTTACGAGCAGTACTTC. It specifies CSGIPGQGYEQYF.

This clonotype occurred a few times. The CDR3: CASSQIGGSYEQYF. CDR3 in DNA: TGCGCCAGCAGCCAGATCGGGGGTTCCTACGAGCAGTACTTC. V and J are TRBV4-1 and TRBJ2-7, with D tentatively TRBD2 (6 bases). Germline V gene lookup returns CDR1 MGHRA and CDR2 YSYEKL. This CDR3 spans 14 amino acids. Trimming left V 3 bases short and J 1 base short, with 10 bases between.

This chain connects TRBV15 to TRBJ1-4; D remains unclear. Germline V gives CDR1 LNHNV, CDR2 YYDKDF (reference sequence). This CDR3 spans 12 amino acids. The V end lost 5 bases, the J end lost 6 bases, and 7 bases lay between the germline ends. In DNA form, the CDR3 reads TGTGCCACCAGCCAGACGGATGAAAAACTGTTTTTT. This sequence encodes CATSQTDEKLFF.

In its sample, this clonotype was seen a few times. The rearrangement joins TRBV4-2 to TRBJ2-2; D gene ambiguous. Trimming cost V 3 bases and J 0 bases, with 11 bases left between them. CDR3 length: 16 residues. In germline, CDR1 is LGHNA, CDR2 YNFKEQ. CDR3 sequence (DNA): TGTGCCAGCAGCCAGCCAAGAATGTCGAACACCGGGGAGCTGTTTTTT. It is translated as CASSQPRMSNTGELFF.

This clonotype has only a few counts. The V call is TRBV2, the J call TRBJ1-1; D may be TRBD1 (5 bases). Germline CDR1 and CDR2: SNHLY and FYNNEI. The CDR3 extends over 15 amino acids. Trimming left V 5 bases short and J 4 bases short, with 17 bases between. The CDR3, as DNA: TGTGCCAGCAGTTTAGGGCAGGGATGGGGCACTGAAGCTTTCTTT. Translated: CASSLGQGWGTEAFF.

This clonotype showed up many times. The rearrangement uses TRBV7-6 and TRBJ1-3; D might be TRBD1 (6 bases). The CDR3 sequence is 15 residues long. V lost 4 bases, J lost 4 bases, and 14 bases lay in between. Per germline, CDR1 SGHVS and CDR2 FNYEAQ. CDR3 in amino acids: CASSSGGAGGNTIYF. CDR3 DNA: TGTGCCAGCAGCTCCGGGGGGGCAGGCGGAAACACCATATATTTT. The whole variable domain, filled in from reference TRBV7-6 and TRBJ1-3, reads GAGVSQSPRYKVTKRGQDVALRCDPISGHVSLYWYRQALGQGPEFLTYFNYEAQQDKSGLPNDRFSAERPEGSISTLTIQRTEQRDSAMYRCASSSGGAGGNTIYFGEGSWLTVV.

CDR3 bases: TGTGCCAGCAGTTCACTTATTGGAGTCCTGACTTTC. Its translation: CASSSLIGVLTF. The chain couples TRBV7-2 to TRBJ2-6; D uncertain. Trimming took off 6 bases at V and 13 bases at J, with 13 bases between the two ends. Germline V lookup: CDR1 SGHTA, CDR2 FQGNSA. The CDR3 has 12 amino acids.

At least ten counts were recorded for this clonotype. J is TRBJ1-6 and V is TRBV7-2, with D possibly being TRBD1 (5 bases). Germline V gene sequence: CDR1 SGHTA, CDR2 FQGNSA. The CDR3 is 13 amino acids. The V end was cut by 5 bases, the J end by 8 bases, with 10 bases between. CDR3 sequence reads: CASSPQTDSPLHF. The CDR3 nucleotides read TGTGCCAGCAGCCCCCAGACAGATTCACCCCTCCACTTT.

This clonotype was seen many times. The chain recombines TRBV19 with TRBJ2-1; D is possibly TRBD1 or TRBD2 (5 bases each). The germline V gene has CDR1 LNHDA and CDR2 SQIVND (reference sequence). The CDR3 has 15 amino acids. Between the trimmed V and J ends, which lost 3 bases and 2 bases, there was a span of 11 bases. CDR3 nucleotide sequence: TGTGCCAGTAGTATCCGGGACGGAGCCTACAATGAGCAGTTCTTC. Protein sequence: CASSIRDGAYNEQFF. Full variable domain (outside the CDR3, taken from reference TRBV19 and TRBJ2-1): DGGITQSPKYLFRKEGQNVTLSCEQNLNHDAMYWYRQDPGQGLRLIYYSQIVNDFQKGDIAEGYSVSREKKESFPLTVTSAQKNPTAFYLCASSIRDGAYNEQFFGPGTRLTVL.

This clonotype was counted at least ten times. The chain recombines TRBV28 with TRBJ1-2, with 9 bases fitting TRBD1. CDR1 and CDR2 from the germline V gene are MDHEN and SYDVKM. The CDR3 totals 17 residues. V was clipped by 5 bases and J by 1 base; unmatched bases: 11. In DNA, the CDR3 is TGTGCCAGCAGTCTAACCATGGACAGGGGAATTAACTATGGCTACACCTTC. This translates into CASSLTMDRGINYGYTF.

This clonotype was counted ten times or more. This chain joins TRBV28 and TRBJ1-1, with D tentatively TRBD1 (6 bases). V was clipped by 8 bases and J by 0 bases, with 13 bases between them. CDR1 is MDHEN and CDR2 is SYDVKM in the germline V gene. This CDR3 comprises 14 residues. For the CDR3, the DNA is TGTGCCAGCTCCCCAGGGGCCATGAACACTGAAGCTTTCTTT. Residues: CASSPGAMNTEAFF.

This clonotype was found a few times. V and J are TRBV19 and TRBJ1-2; D gene unclear. In germline, CDR1 is LNHDA, CDR2 SQIVND (reference sequence). V was pared by 8 bases and J by 4 bases, with 5 bases between. This CDR3 is 10 amino acids long. In DNA form, the CDR3 reads TGTGCCAGTTTCTTCTATGGCTACACCTTC. This gives the protein CASFFYGYTF.